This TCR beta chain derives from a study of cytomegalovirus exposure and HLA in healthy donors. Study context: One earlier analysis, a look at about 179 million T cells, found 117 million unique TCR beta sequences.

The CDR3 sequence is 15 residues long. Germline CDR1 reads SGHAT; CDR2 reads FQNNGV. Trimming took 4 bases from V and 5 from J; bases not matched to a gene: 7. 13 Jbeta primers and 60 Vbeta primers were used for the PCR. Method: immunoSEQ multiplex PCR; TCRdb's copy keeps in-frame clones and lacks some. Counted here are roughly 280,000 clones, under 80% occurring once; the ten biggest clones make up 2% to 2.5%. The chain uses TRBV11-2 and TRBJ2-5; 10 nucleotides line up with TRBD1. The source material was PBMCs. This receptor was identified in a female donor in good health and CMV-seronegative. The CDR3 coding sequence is TGTGCCAGCAGCTCCGGGACAGGGGTAGGGGAGACCCAGTACTTC. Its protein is CASSSGTGVGETQYF. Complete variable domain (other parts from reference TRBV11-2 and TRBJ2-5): EAGVAQSPRYKIIEKRQSVAFWCNPISGHATLYWYQQILGQGPKLLIQFQNNGVVDDSQLPKDRFSAERLKGVDSTLKIQPAKLEDSAVYLCASSSGTGVGETQYFGPGTRLLVL.